This is a list of T cell receptor beta chains from one sample in a study of PD-1 blockade in classical Hodgkin lymphoma. Sequencing used immunoSEQ multiplex PCR; TCRdb keeps in-frame clones, though not all of them. The sample consists of tens of thousands of clones, approximately 90% of them appearing once. This specimen consisted of CD4+ T cells from blood, obtained at baseline. The source of these receptors is a human donor with classical Hodgkin lymphoma. CDR3s include the opening cysteine and the closing phenylalanine or tryptophan. D genes are given only for firm matches. The listing skips clone size in some rows; elsewhere it reads once, few, many or a size class.

D gene: NA; clone size: few; J gene: TRBJ1-5; V gene: TRBV6-1; CDR3 protein: CASMTKDLSAQHF; CDR3 DNA: TGTGCCAGCATGACCAAGGACCTATCGGCCCAGCATTTT
D gene: NA; clone size: once; J gene: TRBJ2-1; V gene: TRBV7-7; CDR3 protein: CASSLAELHEQFF; CDR3 DNA: TGTGCCAGCAGCCTAGCAGAGCTCCATGAGCAGTTCTTC
D gene: TRBD2; clone size: once; J gene: TRBJ2-1; V gene: TRBV19; CDR3 protein: CASSWAGGYNEQFF; CDR3 DNA: TGTGCCAGTAGTTGGGCGGGAGGCTACAATGAGCAGTTCTTC
D gene: NA; clone size: NA; J gene: TRBJ1-1; V gene: TRBV6-6; CDR3 protein: CASNVKPANTEAFF; CDR3 DNA: TGTGCCAGCAATGTGAAACCGGCGAACACTGAAGCTTTCTTT
D gene: NA; clone size: once; J gene: TRBJ2-3; V gene: TRBV7-6; CDR3 protein: CASSLDRARTDTQYF; CDR3 DNA: TGTGCCAGCAGCTTAGACCGAGCGAGGACAGATACGCAGTATTTT
D gene: NA; clone size: NA; J gene: TRBJ2-2; V gene: TRBV5-1; CDR3 protein: CASSLTRGGELFF; CDR3 DNA: TGCGCCAGCAGCTTGACGAGGGGTGGGGAGCTGTTTTTT
D gene: NA; clone size: NA; J gene: TRBJ1-4; V gene: TRBV5-1; CDR3 protein: CASSLGENEKLFF; CDR3 DNA: TGCGCCAGCAGCTTGGGAGAAAATGAAAAACTGTTTTTT
D gene: TRBD1; clone size: NA; J gene: TRBJ1-5; V gene: TRBV6-1; CDR3 protein: CASSERDSAQHF; CDR3 DNA: TGTGCCAGCAGTGAACGGGACAGTGCCCAGCATTTT
D gene: NA; clone size: NA; J gene: TRBJ2-7; V gene: TRBV9; CDR3 protein: CASSVGRGSYEQYF; CDR3 DNA: TGTGCCAGCAGCGTAGGTCGGGGCTCCTACGAGCAGTACTTC
D gene: NA; clone size: NA; J gene: TRBJ2-2; V gene: TRBV2; CDR3 protein: CASSVVGTNTGELFF; CDR3 DNA: TGTGCCAGCAGTGTGGTGGGGACAAACACCGGGGAGCTGTTTTTT
D gene: NA; clone size: NA; J gene: TRBJ1-3; V gene: TRBV10-3; CDR3 protein: CAISEGGQPGNTIYF; CDR3 DNA: TGTGCCATCAGTGAGGGAGGACAGCCTGGAAACACCATATATTTT
D gene: NA; clone size: NA; J gene: TRBJ2-3; V gene: TRBV29-1; CDR3 protein: CSVGQGSTDTQYF; CDR3 DNA: TGCAGCGTTGGGCAGGGTAGCACAGATACGCAGTATTTT
D gene: NA; clone size: NA; J gene: TRBJ2-2; V gene: TRBV5-1; CDR3 protein: CASSLGRGANTGELFF; CDR3 DNA: TGCGCCAGCAGCTTGGGCAGGGGGGCGAACACCGGGGAGCTGTTTTTT
D gene: TRBD1; clone size: NA; J gene: TRBJ1-5; V gene: TRBV27; CDR3 protein: CASRPIYRGSNQPQHF; CDR3 DNA: TGTGCCAGCAGGCCGATTTACAGGGGAAGCAATCAGCCCCAGCATTTT
D gene: TRBD2; clone size: NA; J gene: TRBJ2-3; V gene: TRBV29-1; CDR3 protein: CSVGVTGGSDTQYF; CDR3 DNA: TGCAGCGTTGGTGTGACGGGAGGGTCAGATACGCAGTATTTT
D gene: NA; clone size: NA; J gene: TRBJ2-7; V gene: TRBV2; CDR3 protein: CAGARDASYEQYF; CDR3 DNA: TGTGCAGGGGCAAGGGACGCGTCCTACGAGCAGTACTTC